This T cell receptor beta chain originates from a study of cytomegalovirus exposure and HLA in healthy donors. A note on this clone: Antigen: not known.

Primers: 60 Vbeta forward and 13 Jbeta reverse. Generated by immunoSEQ multiplex PCR, the TCRdb table keeps only in-frame clones and is missing some. The sample yields about 150,000 clones, approximately 80% seen once. Germline loops: CDR1 SGHNT, CDR2 YYREEE (reference sequence). With 0 bases removed from V and 5 bases from J, the gap between germline ends came to 8 bases. CDR3 length: 13 amino acids. Study-level points and caveats: DRB1 showed the most TCR associations and HLA-C the fewest in a later analysis, as rates varied by HLA locus.

The specimen was PBMCs. This clonotype was sampled from a female donor in good health and CMV-seropositive. The J gene is TRBJ2-5, the V gene TRBV5-4, with D perhaps matching TRBD2 (5 bases). CDR3 protein: CASSLGPGETQYF. The CDR3 region has the DNA TGTGCCAGCAGCTTGGGTCCGGGGGAGACCCAGTACTTC.